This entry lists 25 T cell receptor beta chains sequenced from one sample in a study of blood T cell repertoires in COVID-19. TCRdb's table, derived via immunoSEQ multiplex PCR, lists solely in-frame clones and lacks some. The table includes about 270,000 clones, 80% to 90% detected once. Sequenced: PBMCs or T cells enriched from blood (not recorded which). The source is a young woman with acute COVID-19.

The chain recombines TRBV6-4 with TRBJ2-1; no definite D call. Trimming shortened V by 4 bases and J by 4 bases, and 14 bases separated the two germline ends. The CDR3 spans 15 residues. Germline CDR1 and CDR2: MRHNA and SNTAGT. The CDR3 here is CASSAEAHPYNEQFF. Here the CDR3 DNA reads TGTGCCAGCAGTGCCGAGGCTCACCCTTACAATGAGCAGTTCTTC.

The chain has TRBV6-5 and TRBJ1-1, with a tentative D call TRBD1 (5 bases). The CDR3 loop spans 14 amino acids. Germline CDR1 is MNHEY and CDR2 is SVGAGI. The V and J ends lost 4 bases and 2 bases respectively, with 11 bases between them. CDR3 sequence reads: CASSSSGFNTEAFF. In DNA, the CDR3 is TGTGCCAGCAGTTCTTCAGGGTTTAACACTGAAGCTTTCTTT.

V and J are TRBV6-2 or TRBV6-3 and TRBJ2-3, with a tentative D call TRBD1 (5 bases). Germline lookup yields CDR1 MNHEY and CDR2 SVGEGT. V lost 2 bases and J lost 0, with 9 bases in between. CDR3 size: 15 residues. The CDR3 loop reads CASSYEQASTDTQYF. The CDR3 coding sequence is TGTGCCAGCAGTTACGAACAGGCAAGCACAGATACGCAGTATTTT.

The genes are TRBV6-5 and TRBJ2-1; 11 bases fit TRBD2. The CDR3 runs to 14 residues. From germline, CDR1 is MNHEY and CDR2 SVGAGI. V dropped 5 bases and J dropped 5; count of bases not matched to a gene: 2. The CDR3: CASSLAGGHNEQFF. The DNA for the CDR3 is TGTGCCAGCAGTCTAGCGGGAGGACACAATGAGCAGTTCTTC.

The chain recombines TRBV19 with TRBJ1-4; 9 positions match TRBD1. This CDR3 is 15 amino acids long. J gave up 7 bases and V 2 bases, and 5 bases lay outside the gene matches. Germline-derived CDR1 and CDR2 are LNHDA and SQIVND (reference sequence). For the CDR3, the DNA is TGTGCCAGTAGTATAACAGGGGGCGTATTTGAAAAACTGTTTTTT. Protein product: CASSITGGVFEKLFF.

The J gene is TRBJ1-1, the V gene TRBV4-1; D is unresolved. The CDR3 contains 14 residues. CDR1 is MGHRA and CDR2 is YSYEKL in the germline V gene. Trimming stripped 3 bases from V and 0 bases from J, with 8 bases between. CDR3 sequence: CASSQTNMNTEAFF. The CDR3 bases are TGCGCCAGCAGCCAGACAAATATGAACACTGAAGCTTTCTTT.

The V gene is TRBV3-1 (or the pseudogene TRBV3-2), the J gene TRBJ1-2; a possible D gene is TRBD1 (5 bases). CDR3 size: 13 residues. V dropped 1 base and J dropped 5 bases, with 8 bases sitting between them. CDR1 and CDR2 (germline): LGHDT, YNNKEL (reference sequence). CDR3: CASSQAGGYGYTF. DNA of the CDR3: TGTGCCAGCAGCCAAGCCGGGGGGTATGGCTACACCTTC.

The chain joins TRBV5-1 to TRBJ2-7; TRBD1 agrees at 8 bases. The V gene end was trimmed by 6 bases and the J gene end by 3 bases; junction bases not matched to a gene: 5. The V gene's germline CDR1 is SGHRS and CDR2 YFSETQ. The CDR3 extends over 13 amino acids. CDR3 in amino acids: CASNPGQGYEQYF. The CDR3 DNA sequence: TGCGCCAGCAACCCCGGACAGGGCTACGAGCAGTACTTC.

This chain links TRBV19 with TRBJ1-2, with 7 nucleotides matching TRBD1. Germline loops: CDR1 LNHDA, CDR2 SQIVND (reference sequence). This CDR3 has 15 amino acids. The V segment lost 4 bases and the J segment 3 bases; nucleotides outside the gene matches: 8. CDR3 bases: TGTGCCAGTAGTAAGGGGGCAGACACCTACTATGGCTACACCTTC. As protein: CASSKGADTYYGYTF.

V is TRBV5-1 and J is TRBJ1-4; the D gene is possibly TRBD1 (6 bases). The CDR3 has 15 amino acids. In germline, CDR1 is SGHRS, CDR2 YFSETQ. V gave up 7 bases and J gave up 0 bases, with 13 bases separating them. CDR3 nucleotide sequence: TGCGCCAGCCGCGGCGAGGGGGCAACTAATGAAAAACTGTTTTTT. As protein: CASRGEGATNEKLFF.

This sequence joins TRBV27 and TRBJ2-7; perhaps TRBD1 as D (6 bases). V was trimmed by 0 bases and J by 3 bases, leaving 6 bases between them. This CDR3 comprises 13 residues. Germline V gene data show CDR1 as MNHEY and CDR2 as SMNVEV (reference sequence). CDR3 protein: CASSLSGHYEQYF. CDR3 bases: TGTGCCAGCAGTTTATCGGGACACTACGAGCAGTACTTC.

CDR3 nucleotide sequence: TGTGCCAGCAGCGAAGTCCCCGGGAGCGCTGAGACCCAGTACTTC. Protein product: CASSEVPGSAETQYF. The chain combines TRBV14 with TRBJ2-5; D might be TRBD2 (6 bases). Germline-derived CDR1 and CDR2 are SGHDN and FVKESK. The CDR3 is made up of 15 amino acids. Trimming cost V 5 bases and J 5 bases, with 18 bases left between them.

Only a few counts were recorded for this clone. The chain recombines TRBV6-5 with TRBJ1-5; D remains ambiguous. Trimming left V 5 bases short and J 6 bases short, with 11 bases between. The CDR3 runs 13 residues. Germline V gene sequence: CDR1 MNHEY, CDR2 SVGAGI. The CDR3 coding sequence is TGTGCCAGCAGTCAGGAGCGGGCTCAGCCCCAGCATTTT. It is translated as CASSQERAQPQHF.

The CDR3 loop reads CASRPTSGRTYNEQFF. CDR3 DNA: TGTGCCAGCAGGCCGACTAGCGGGAGAACATACAATGAGCAGTTCTTC. The chain is built from TRBV28 and TRBJ2-1; 12 nucleotides align to TRBD2. Germline V gene data show CDR1 as MDHEN and CDR2 as SYDVKM. The CDR3 runs to 16 residues. Losses at the gene ends were 6 bases for V and 4 bases for J; bases not matched to a gene: 7.

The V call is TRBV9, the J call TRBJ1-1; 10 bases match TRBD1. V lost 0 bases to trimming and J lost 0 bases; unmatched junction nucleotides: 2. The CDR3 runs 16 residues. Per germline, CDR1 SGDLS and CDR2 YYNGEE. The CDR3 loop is CASSVGGQGLNTEAFF. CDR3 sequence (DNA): TGTGCCAGCAGCGTAGGGGGACAGGGGTTGAACACTGAAGCTTTCTTT. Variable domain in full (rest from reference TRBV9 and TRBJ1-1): DSGVTQTPKHLITATGQRVTLRCSPRSGDLSVYWYQQSLDQGLQFLIQYYNGEERAKGNILERFSAQQFPDLHSELNLSSLELGDSALYFCASSVGGQGLNTEAFFGQGTRLTVV.

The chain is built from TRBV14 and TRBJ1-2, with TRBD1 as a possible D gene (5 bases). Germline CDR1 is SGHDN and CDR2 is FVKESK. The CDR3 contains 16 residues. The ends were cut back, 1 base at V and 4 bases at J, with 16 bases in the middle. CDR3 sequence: CASSQVGTLSTYGYTF. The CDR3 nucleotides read TGTGCCAGCAGCCAAGTAGGGACTCTAAGTACCTATGGCTACACCTTC.

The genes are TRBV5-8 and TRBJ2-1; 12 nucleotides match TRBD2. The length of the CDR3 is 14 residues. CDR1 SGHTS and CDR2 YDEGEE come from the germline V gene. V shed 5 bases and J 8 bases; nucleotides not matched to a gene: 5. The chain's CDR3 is CASRPLAGGYEQFF. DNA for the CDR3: TGTGCCAGCAGGCCACTAGCGGGAGGCTATGAGCAGTTCTTC. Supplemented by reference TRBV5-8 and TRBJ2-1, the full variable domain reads EAGVTQSPTHLIKTRGQQATLRCSPISGHTSVYWYQQALGLGLQFLLWYDEGEERNRGNFPPRFSGRQFPNYSSELNVNALELEDSALYLCASRPLAGGYEQFFGPGTRLTVL.

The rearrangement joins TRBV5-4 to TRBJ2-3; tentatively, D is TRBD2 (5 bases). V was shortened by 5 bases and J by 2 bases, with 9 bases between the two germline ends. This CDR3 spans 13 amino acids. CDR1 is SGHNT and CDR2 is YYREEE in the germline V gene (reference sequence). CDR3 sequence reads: CASRDSYTDTQYF. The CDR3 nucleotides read TGTGCCAGCAGGGACTCTTACACAGATACGCAGTATTTT.

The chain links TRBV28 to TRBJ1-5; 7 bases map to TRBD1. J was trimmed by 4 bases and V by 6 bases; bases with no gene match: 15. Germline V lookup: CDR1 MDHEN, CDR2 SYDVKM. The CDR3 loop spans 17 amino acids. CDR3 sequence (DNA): TGTGCCAGCAGCCCTCCCCCTGGACAGGACCAAAATCAGCCCCAGCATTTT. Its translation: CASSPPPGQDQNQPQHF. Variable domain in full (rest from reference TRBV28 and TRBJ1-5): DVKVTQSSRYLVKRTGEKVFLECVQDMDHENMFWYRQDPGLGLRLIYFSYDVKMKEKGDIPEGYSVSREKKERFSLILESASTNQTSMYLCASSPPPGQDQNQPQHFGDGTRLSIL.

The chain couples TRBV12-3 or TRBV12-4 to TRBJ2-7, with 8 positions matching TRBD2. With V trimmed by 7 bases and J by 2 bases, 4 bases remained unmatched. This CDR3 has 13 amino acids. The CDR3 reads CASMAGGAYEQYF. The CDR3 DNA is TGTGCCAGCATGGCGGGGGGAGCCTACGAGCAGTACTTC.

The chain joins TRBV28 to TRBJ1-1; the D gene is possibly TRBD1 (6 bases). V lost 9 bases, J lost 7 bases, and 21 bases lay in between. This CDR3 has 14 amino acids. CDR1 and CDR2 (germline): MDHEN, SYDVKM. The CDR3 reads CASRRGGDFIEAFF. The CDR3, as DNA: TGTGCCAGTCGCAGGGGCGGAGATTTTATTGAAGCTTTCTTT. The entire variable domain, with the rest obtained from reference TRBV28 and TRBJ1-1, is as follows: DVKVTQSSRYLVKRTGEKVFLECVQDMDHENMFWYRQDPGLGLRLIYFSYDVKMKEKGDIPEGYSVSREKKERFSLILESASTNQTSMYLCASRRGGDFIEAFFGQGTRLTVV.

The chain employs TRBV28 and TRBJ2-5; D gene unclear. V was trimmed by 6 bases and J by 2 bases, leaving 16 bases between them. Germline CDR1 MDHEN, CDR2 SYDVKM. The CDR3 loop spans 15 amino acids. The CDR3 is CASSPTSGQQETQYF. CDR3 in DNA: TGTGCCAGCAGCCCAACTTCAGGCCAACAAGAGACCCAGTACTTC.

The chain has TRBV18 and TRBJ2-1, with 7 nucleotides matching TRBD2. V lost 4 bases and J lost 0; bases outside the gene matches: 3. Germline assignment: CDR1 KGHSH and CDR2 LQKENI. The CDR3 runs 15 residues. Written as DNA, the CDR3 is TGTGCCAGCTCACAGTCGGGGGGCTCCTACAATGAGCAGTTCTTC. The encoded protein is CASSQSGGSYNEQFF. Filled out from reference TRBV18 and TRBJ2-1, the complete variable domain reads NAGVMQNPRHLVRRRGQEARLRCSPMKGHSHVYWYRQLPEEGLKFMVYLQKENIIDESGMPKERFSAEFPKEGPSILRIQQVVRGDSAAYFCASSQSGGSYNEQFFGPGTRLTVL.

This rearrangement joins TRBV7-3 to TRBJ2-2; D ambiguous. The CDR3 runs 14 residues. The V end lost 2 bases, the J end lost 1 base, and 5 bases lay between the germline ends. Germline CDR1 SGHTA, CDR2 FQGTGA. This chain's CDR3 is CASSLSVNTGELFF. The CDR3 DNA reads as TGTGCCAGCAGCTTATCCGTGAACACCGGGGAGCTGTTTTTT.

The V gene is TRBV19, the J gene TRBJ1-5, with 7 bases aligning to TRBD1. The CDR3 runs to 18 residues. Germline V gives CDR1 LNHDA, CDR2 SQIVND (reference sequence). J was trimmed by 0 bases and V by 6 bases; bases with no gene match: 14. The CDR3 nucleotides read TGTGCCAGTAGGAACCCAAGGACAGGTATAGGTAGCAATCAGCCCCAGCATTTT. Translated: CASRNPRTGIGSNQPQHF.